What follows are 24 T cell receptor beta chains derived from one specimen sequenced in a study of OX40 agonist ivuxolimab in advanced cancers. Assay used: immunoSEQ multiplex PCR; TCRdb lists only in-frame clones, some missing. The repertoire holds tens of thousands of clones, with over 70% as singletons. The sequencing used CD4+ or CD8+ T cells sorted from blood, collected in a trial of the OX40 agonist ivuxolimab. These receptor sequences come from an adult with an advanced solid tumor such as melanoma, head and neck, liver or kidney cancer.

The V gene is TRBV7-9, the J gene TRBJ2-4; 7 bases line up with TRBD1. Trimming removed 4 bases from V and 2 bases from J; junction bases left unmatched: 14. Germline V gives CDR1 SEHNR, CDR2 FQNEAQ (reference sequence). The CDR3 length is 18 residues. CDR3: CASSSSQDRSATKNIQYF. CDR3 coding DNA: TGTGCCAGCAGCTCCAGCCAGGACAGGTCGGCAACCAAAAACATTCAGTACTTC.

V gene TRBV6-4 combines with J gene TRBJ2-2; no firm D call. This CDR3 is 13 amino acids long. Germline CDR1 is MRHNA and CDR2 is SNTAGT. Trimming cost V 0 bases and J 4 bases, with 3 bases left between them. In DNA, the CDR3 is TGTGCCAGCAGTGACTCGGGCACCGGGGAGCTGTTTTTT. Translated: CASSDSGTGELFF.

The gene calls are TRBV7-3 and TRBJ2-1; tentative D call: TRBD2 (6 bases). The V gene's germline CDR1 is SGHTA and CDR2 FQGTGA. Trimming pared 2 bases from V and 7 bases from J, leaving 15 bases between. The CDR3 length is 15 residues. The chain's CDR3 is CASSLGAGLENEQFF. DNA for the CDR3: TGTGCCAGCAGCTTAGGGGCGGGATTAGAAAATGAGCAGTTCTTC.

This clone was detected many times. V and J are TRBV19 and TRBJ2-5, with 8 nucleotides matching TRBD2. The CDR3 length is 14 residues. The ends lost 7 bases at V and 4 bases at J; junction bases unmatched: 8. Per germline, CDR1 LNHDA and CDR2 SQIVND (reference sequence). CDR3 sequence reads: CASMPSGGGETQYF. The CDR3 bases are TGTGCCAGTATGCCATCCGGGGGGGGAGAGACCCAGTACTTC.

The chain links TRBV7-3 to TRBJ1-1, with a weak D call TRBD1 (6 bases). CDR1 is SGHTA and CDR2 is FQGTGA in the germline V gene. With 4 bases removed from V and 4 bases from J, the gap between germline ends came to 13 bases. The CDR3 covers 14 residues. The DNA of the CDR3 is TGTGCCAGCAGCTCAGGGGTGGGAGGCACTGAAGCTTTCTTT. It yields the protein CASSSGVGGTEAFF.

The chain is built from TRBV9 and TRBJ2-2, with D maybe TRBD2 (6 bases). V lost 0 bases and J 3 bases, leaving 15 bases between the germline ends. Germline V lookup: CDR1 SGDLS, CDR2 YYNGEE. The CDR3 consists of 17 residues. The CDR3 DNA is TGTGCCAGCAGCGTAGGAGGAGGGCTAGCGTACACCGGGGAGCTGTTTTTT. Residues: CASSVGGGLAYTGELFF.

The V gene is TRBV5-1, the J gene TRBJ2-4, with D hard to call. Trimming removed 0 bases at V and 5 bases at J, with 9 bases between. Germline CDR1 SGHRS, CDR2 YFSETQ. The CDR3 totals 14 residues. The CDR3 coding sequence is TGCGCCAGCAGCTTGGGAATGGGTCAAAACATTCAGTACTTC. Translation: CASSLGMGQNIQYF.

The chain couples TRBV2 to TRBJ2-7, with D perhaps TRBD1 (6 bases). The germline V gene encodes CDR1 SNHLY and CDR2 FYNNEI. Trimming took 5 bases from V and 6 from J, leaving 14 bases between them. There are 13 residues in the CDR3. CDR3 in DNA: TGTGCCAGCAGTCAGGGGTGGAATGGCGAGCAGTACTTC. It encodes CASSQGWNGEQYF.

This clone was recorded only once. V and J are TRBV7-6 and TRBJ1-4, with no clear D. Trimming took off 1 base at V and 8 bases at J, with 11 bases between the two ends. This CDR3 has 14 residues. Germline assignment: CDR1 SGHVS and CDR2 FNYEAQ. CDR3 sequence (DNA): TGTGCCAGCAGCTTAGGCAGCCATGGCGAAAAACTGTTTTTT. Translation: CASSLGSHGEKLFF.

The rearrangement uses TRBV6-1 and TRBJ1-6; perhaps TRBD1 as D (6 bases). The CDR3 runs to 14 residues. Trimming cost V 6 bases and J 5 bases, with 11 bases left between them. Germline V gene lookup returns CDR1 MNHNS and CDR2 SASEGT. The chain's CDR3 is CASSLQGDNSPLHF. CDR3 DNA sequence: TGTGCCAGCAGCCTACAGGGTGATAATTCACCCCTCCACTTT.

The chain employs TRBV9 and TRBJ2-7; D is uncertain. The CDR3 spans 14 residues. Germline-derived CDR1 and CDR2 are SGDLS and YYNGEE. Trimming stripped 0 bases from V and 2 bases from J, with 9 bases between. DNA for the CDR3: TGTGCCAGCAGCGTAGAACAGCTACCCTACGAGCAGTACTTC. The encoded protein is CASSVEQLPYEQYF.

The chain combines TRBV10-2 with TRBJ2-2, with D uncertain. This CDR3 region has 13 residues. The V gene's germline CDR1 is WSHSY and CDR2 SAAADI. V lost 5 bases, J lost 7 bases, and 11 bases lay in between. CDR3 DNA: TGCGCCAGCAGTCCCGGCCCTAACGGGGAGCTGTTTTTT. It translates to CASSPGPNGELFF.

The chain combines TRBV2 with TRBJ1-5; no reliable D call. The CDR3 has 13 residues. CDR1 and CDR2 from the germline V gene are SNHLY and FYNNEI. Trimming pared 6 bases from V and 3 bases from J, leaving 9 bases between. CDR3 DNA: TGTGCCAGCAGGGACGGCTTCAATCAGCCCCAGCATTTT. Its protein is CASRDGFNQPQHF.

The chain combines TRBV5-6 with TRBJ1-5, with 8 bases lining up with TRBD1. The V and J ends lost 5 bases and 9 bases, in that order; junction bases with no gene match: 13. CDR3 length: 15 residues. Germline CDR1 is SGHDT and CDR2 is YYEEEE. CDR3 residues: CASRKQGQGLGPQHF. The CDR3 coding sequence is TGTGCCAGCAGGAAACAAGGACAGGGCCTCGGGCCCCAGCATTTT.

The chain joins TRBV5-1 to TRBJ1-4; no firm D call. This CDR3 region has 14 residues. The germline V gene encodes CDR1 SGHRS and CDR2 YFSETQ. Trimming took off 2 bases at V and 1 base at J, with 6 bases between the two ends. Here the CDR3 DNA reads TGCGCCAGCAGCTTTGGCGTAACTAATGAAAAACTGTTTTTT. It codes for CASSFGVTNEKLFF.

The chain links TRBV7-9 to TRBJ2-1; D is perhaps TRBD1 (6 bases). This CDR3 has 12 residues. The V gene's germline CDR1 is SEHNR and CDR2 FQNEAQ (reference sequence). Between the trimmed V and J ends, which lost 4 bases and 10 bases, there was a span of 11 bases. The CDR3 protein is CASSSGQTEQFF. CDR3 bases: TGTGCCAGCAGCTCGGGACAAACGGAGCAGTTCTTC.

This clone came up a few times. The rearrangement links TRBV6-9 to TRBJ1-6; D may be TRBD1 (5 bases). V was clipped by 7 bases and J by 10 bases, with 11 bases between them. The CDR3 length is 12 residues. Germline V gene lookup returns CDR1 MNHGY and CDR2 SVAAGI. The CDR3, as DNA: TGTGCCAGCACGTTCAGGGCCTCACCCCTCCACTTT. It yields the protein CASTFRASPLHF.

This clone was seen a handful of times. This rearrangement joins TRBV6-1 to TRBJ1-2; D not resolved. This CDR3 spans 12 amino acids. V lost 3 bases to trimming and J lost 2 bases, with 4 bases between them. CDR1 is MNHNS, CDR2 SASEGT, per germline. The CDR3 DNA sequence: TGTGCCAGCAGTGATCTGAACTATGGCTACACCTTC. This sequence encodes CASSDLNYGYTF.

This clone was picked up one time. This chain links TRBV4-1 with TRBJ1-1; 7 positions agree with TRBD1. The V gene's germline CDR1 is MGHRA and CDR2 YSYEKL. The CDR3 sequence is 15 residues long. The junction had 5 bases not matched to a gene; V was cut back by 4 bases and J by 0 bases. The chain's CDR3 is CASSPEDRMNTEAFF. In nucleotides, the CDR3 is TGCGCCAGCAGCCCAGAGGACAGGATGAACACTGAAGCTTTCTTT.

The rearrangement links TRBV19 to TRBJ1-2, with 12 bases lining up with TRBD1. The CDR3 contains 16 residues. Trimming cost V 5 bases and J 3 bases; bases outside gene matches: 7. Looked up from germline, CDR1 is LNHDA and CDR2 is SQIVND (reference sequence). Here the CDR3 reads CASSPGTGGADYGYTF. The CDR3 bases are TGTGCCAGTAGTCCCGGGACAGGGGGCGCGGACTATGGCTACACCTTC.

This sequence joins TRBV11-2 and TRBJ1-4; tentative D call: TRBD1 (6 bases). V was shortened by 0 bases and J by 4 bases, with 6 bases between the two germline ends. The germline V gene has CDR1 SGHAT and CDR2 FQNNGV. The length of the CDR3 is 14 residues. CDR3 in amino acids: CASSLEGGNEKLFF. CDR3 DNA: TGTGCCAGCAGCTTAGAAGGGGGTAATGAAAAACTGTTTTTT.

The gene calls are TRBV6-4 and TRBJ2-1; 13 bases agree with TRBD2. CDR1 is MRHNA, CDR2 SNTAGT, per germline. With 4 bases clipped from V and 8 bases from J, the junction kept 2 bases outside the gene matches. This CDR3 is 14 amino acids long. CDR3 coding DNA: TGTGCCAGCAGTGCCGGACTAGCGGGAGATGAGCAGTTCTTC. This sequence encodes CASSAGLAGDEQFF.

This chain connects TRBV30 to TRBJ2-1, with D uncertain. This CDR3 contains 16 residues. The V gene lost 3 bases and the J gene lost 1 base, with 16 bases spanning the gap. The germline gives CDR1 GTSNPN, CDR2 SVGIG (reference sequence). The CDR3 protein is CAWRDLADPSYNEQFF. The DNA of the CDR3 is TGTGCCTGGAGGGACCTGGCAGATCCTTCCTACAATGAGCAGTTCTTC.

J is TRBJ2-1 and V is TRBV13, with 8 bases lining up with TRBD2. Germline V CDR1 and CDR2: PRHDT, FYEKMQ (reference sequence). CDR3 length: 14 amino acids. The V and J ends lost 2 bases and 8 bases, in that order; junction bases with no gene match: 5. The CDR3 sequence is CASSLSGGIYEQFF. For the CDR3, the DNA is TGTGCCAGCAGCTTATCGGGAGGGATCTATGAGCAGTTCTTC.